Following are 15 T cell receptor beta chains from one sample sequenced in a study of T cell repertoires in cytomegalovirus infection. A single record per CDR3 protein comes from TCRdb applying MiXCR to the reads. The table lists hundreds of thousands of distinct CDR3 sequences, about 9.2% of them singletons. Input material: PBMCs. The receptors were gathered from a human donor in good health (CMV status not recorded). Some clones in this sample may be carry-over from other donors' samples.

This clonotype has ten or more counts. V and J are TRBV6-1 and TRBJ2-2; D may be TRBD1 or TRBD2 (5 bases each). The CDR3 contains 15 residues. CDR1 and CDR2 from the germline V gene are MNHNS and SASEGT. V was shortened by 5 bases and J by 9 bases, with 19 bases between the two germline ends. The CDR3 nucleotides read TGTGCCAGCAGTTCTGGGGCTTGGCGGGCCCGGGAGCTGTTTTTT. Translated, it gives CASSSGAWRARELFF.

At least ten counts were recorded for this clonotype. The chain combines TRBV29-1 with TRBJ2-6; TRBD1 aligns across 10 bases. Germline CDR1 reads SQVTM; CDR2 reads ANQGSEA. The CDR3 runs 16 residues. Trimming at V came to 7 bases and at J to 0 bases, leaving 6 bases not matched to a gene. CDR3 nucleotide sequence: TGCAGCGCTACGGACAGGGGGGACTCTGGGGCCAACGTCCTGACTTTC. Encoded protein: CSATDRGDSGANVLTF.

This clonotype was found many times. The chain is built from TRBV29-1 and TRBJ2-3; D not resolved. This CDR3 is built from 11 residues. Germline-derived CDR1 and CDR2 are SQVTM and ANQGSEA. V dropped 4 bases and J dropped 0 bases, with 2 bases sitting between them. CDR3 amino acids: CSVVSTDTQYF. CDR3 nucleotide sequence: TGCAGCGTTGTGAGCACAGATACGCAGTATTTT.

This clonotype was seen at least ten times. The chain recombines TRBV25-1 with TRBJ2-1; TRBD2 aligns across 10 bases. CDR3 length: 14 residues. The junction had 13 bases not matched to a gene; V was cut back by 10 bases and J by 10 bases. Germline CDR1 reads MGHDK; CDR2 reads SYGVNS. This chain's CDR3 is CATQVSSGGKEQFF. DNA for the CDR3: TGTGCCACCCAAGTTTCTAGCGGGGGTAAGGAGCAGTTCTTC.

V and J are TRBV7-3 and TRBJ2-2; a weak D match, TRBD1 (5 bases). The CDR3 length is 15 residues. V was trimmed by 2 bases and J by 5 bases, leaving 12 bases between them. CDR1 and CDR2 (germline): SGHTA, FQGTGA. CDR3 amino acids: CASSLLPGKTGELFF. The CDR3 nucleotides read TGTGCCAGCAGCTTACTCCCAGGGAAAACCGGGGAGCTGTTTTTT.

In its sample, this clonotype was seen many times. The chain uses TRBV7-2 and TRBJ2-1; D is possibly TRBD1 (7 bases). The ends were cut back, 5 bases at V and 10 bases at J, with 24 bases in the middle. The CDR3 is 16 residues long. Germline values: CDR1 SGHTA, CDR2 FQGNSA. CDR3 nucleotides: TGTGCCAGCAGCCCGTGGACAGGTCGGGGGAGCGAGGAGCAGTTCTTC. As protein: CASSPWTGRGSEEQFF.

The V and J genes are TRBV6-2 or TRBV6-3 and TRBJ1-2; D is ambiguous. The CDR3 is made up of 14 amino acids. Trimming removed 8 bases from V and 4 bases from J, with 17 bases in between. Per germline, CDR1 MNHEY and CDR2 SVGEGT. CDR3 loop: CASYGSSRGYGYTF. The CDR3 DNA follows: TGTGCCAGCTACGGGTCCTCGCGGGGCTATGGCTACACCTTC.

This clonotype was seen ten or more times. This rearrangement joins TRBV20-1 to TRBJ1-6, with a possible D match to TRBD1 (6 bases). Trimming stripped 4 bases from V and 9 bases from J, with 13 bases between. The germline gives CDR1 DFQATT, CDR2 SNEGSKA (reference sequence). The CDR3 spans 13 residues. The CDR3 region has the DNA TGCAGTGCTACGCCAGGGGCTGGTTCACCCCTCCACTTT. Its protein product is CSATPGAGSPLHF.

This clonotype was seen at least ten times. The chain joins TRBV12-3 or TRBV12-4 to TRBJ1-2; D gene uncertain. V lost 3 bases and J 9 bases, leaving 11 bases between the germline ends. There are 12 residues in the CDR3. CDR3 residues: CASSLMGYSYTF. As DNA, the CDR3 is TGTGCCAGCAGTTTGATGGGGTATAGCTACACCTTC.

This chain uses TRBV4-2 with TRBJ2-5; 10 bases fit TRBD2. The ends lost 0 bases at V and 4 bases at J; junction bases unmatched: 8. The CDR3 consists of 17 residues. Germline V CDR1 and CDR2: LGHNA, YNFKEQ. Written as DNA, the CDR3 is TGTGCCAGCAGCCAAGAAAGCCCAGCGGGGGGGCCAGAGACCCAGTACTTC. The encoded protein is CASSQESPAGGPETQYF.

This clonotype was seen many times. The rearrangement uses TRBV7-2 and TRBJ2-5, with D tentatively TRBD2 (5 bases). V lost 5 bases, J lost 5 bases, and 9 bases lay in between. This CDR3 region has 12 residues. Germline lookup yields CDR1 SGHTA and CDR2 FQGNSA. DNA of the CDR3: TGTGCCAGCAGCCCGACGGGGGAGACCCAGTACTTC. Encoded protein: CASSPTGETQYF.

This sequence joins TRBV5-5 and TRBJ2-1, with D perhaps TRBD2 (5 bases). This CDR3 comprises 14 residues. The germline V gene has CDR1 SGHKS and CDR2 YYEKEE (reference sequence). Trimming took 1 base from V and 5 from J, leaving 10 bases between them. CDR3 protein: CASSLIGGDNEQFF. CDR3 in DNA: TGTGCCAGCAGCTTGATTGGAGGTGACAATGAGCAGTTCTTC.

This clonotype came up many times. The chain joins TRBV5-6 to TRBJ2-5; the D is unclear. Germline V CDR1 and CDR2: SGHDT, YYEEEE. Trimming took 4 bases from V and 2 from J, leaving 9 bases between them. This CDR3 has 13 amino acids. The CDR3 protein is CASSPELQETQYF. The CDR3, as DNA: TGTGCCAGCAGCCCGGAGTTACAAGAGACCCAGTACTTC. The complete variable domain, with remaining parts taken from reference TRBV5-6 and TRBJ2-5, reads DAGVTQSPTHLIKTRGQQVTLRCSPKSGHDTVSWYQQALGQGPQFIFQYYEEEERQRGNFPDRFSGHQFPNYSSELNVNALLLGDSALYLCASSPELQETQYFGPGTRLLVL.

This clonotype was seen a few times. The chain has TRBV7-9 and TRBJ1-1; 7 bases line up with TRBD1. Germline values: CDR1 SEHNR, CDR2 FQNEAQ (reference sequence). This CDR3 has 13 residues. V gave up 5 bases and J gave up 4 bases; unmatched junction bases: 4. The CDR3 is CASSVGTATEAFF. Written as DNA, the CDR3 is TGTGCCAGCAGCGTGGGGACAGCCACTGAAGCTTTCTTT.

In this sample, this clonotype turned up many times. The chain links TRBV4-2 to TRBJ2-1, with D perhaps matching TRBD1 (6 bases). Trimming left V 3 bases short and J 3 bases short, with 18 bases between. This CDR3 spans 17 amino acids. Germline CDR1 is LGHNA and CDR2 is YNFKEQ. The CDR3 protein is CASSHPGNRVDYNEQFF. The CDR3 region has the DNA TGTGCCAGCAGCCACCCGGGGAACAGGGTAGACTACAATGAGCAGTTCTTC.